Listed here are 5 T cell receptor beta chains from one sample, sequenced in a study of T cells in localized non-small cell lung cancer (TCRdb year 2020). The library was generated by the immunoSEQ multiplex PCR assay. TCRdb provides this immuneACCESS table in a form limited to in-frame rearrangements. Some clones are lacking; in checked studies, under half of them reflect an unresolved V gene, and why the rest are absent is not known. A total of about 3,000 clones appear in this sample, roughly 25% of them only once. In total, the top ten clones hold about a sixth of the sample. Sample: lung tumor tissue, taken before any cancer treatment. The receptors here all came from a man aged 35 to 70 with stage III lung adenocarcinoma.

The chain carries TRBV6-8 and TRBJ2-3, with D perhaps TRBD1 (6 bases). Looked up from germline, CDR1 is MNHGY and CDR2 is SAAAGT. V was cut by 0 bases and J by 11 bases, with 15 bases left in between. The CDR3 sequence is 14 residues long. The CDR3 DNA is TGTGCCAGCAGTTACTCCGGGACAACCAAAGGGCAGTATTTT. Translation gives CASSYSGTTKGQYF.

V is TRBV19 and J is TRBJ2-2; 7 nucleotides match TRBD1. CDR1 LNHDA and CDR2 SQIVND come from the germline V gene (reference sequence). The ends lost 6 bases at V and 3 bases at J; junction bases unmatched: 4. The length of the CDR3 is 14 residues. CDR3: CASRRGLYTGELFF. CDR3 nucleotide sequence: TGTGCCAGTAGGAGGGGGCTGTACACCGGGGAGCTGTTTTTT.

The chain combines TRBV5-1 with TRBJ1-3; no reliable D call. The CDR3 has 16 residues. V was trimmed by 0 bases and J by 1 base, leaving 11 bases between them. The germline V gene has CDR1 SGHRS and CDR2 YFSETQ. The CDR3 loop reads CASSLDQPSSGNTIYF. The CDR3 nucleotides read TGCGCCAGCAGCTTGGATCAGCCTTCGTCTGGAAACACCATATATTTT.

This clone came up many times. V usage is TRBV11-3 and J usage is TRBJ1-2, with D perhaps TRBD1 (6 bases). Germline V lookup: CDR1 SGHNT, CDR2 YENEEA. This CDR3 region has 14 residues. V was cut by 5 bases and J by 5 bases, with 15 bases left in between. The CDR3 nucleotides are TGTGCCAGCAGCCCCCATAGGACAGATTATGGCTACACCTTC. Translated, it gives CASSPHRTDYGYTF.

The V and J genes are TRBV1 and TRBJ2-5; TRBD2 is the table's D call, not checked against the DNA. TRBV1 is a pseudogene. The CDR3 covers 14 residues. This CDR3 reads CATQREALGETQYF. CDR3 DNA: TGCGCCACTCAAAGGGAGGCCTTAGGGGAGACCCAGTACTTC.